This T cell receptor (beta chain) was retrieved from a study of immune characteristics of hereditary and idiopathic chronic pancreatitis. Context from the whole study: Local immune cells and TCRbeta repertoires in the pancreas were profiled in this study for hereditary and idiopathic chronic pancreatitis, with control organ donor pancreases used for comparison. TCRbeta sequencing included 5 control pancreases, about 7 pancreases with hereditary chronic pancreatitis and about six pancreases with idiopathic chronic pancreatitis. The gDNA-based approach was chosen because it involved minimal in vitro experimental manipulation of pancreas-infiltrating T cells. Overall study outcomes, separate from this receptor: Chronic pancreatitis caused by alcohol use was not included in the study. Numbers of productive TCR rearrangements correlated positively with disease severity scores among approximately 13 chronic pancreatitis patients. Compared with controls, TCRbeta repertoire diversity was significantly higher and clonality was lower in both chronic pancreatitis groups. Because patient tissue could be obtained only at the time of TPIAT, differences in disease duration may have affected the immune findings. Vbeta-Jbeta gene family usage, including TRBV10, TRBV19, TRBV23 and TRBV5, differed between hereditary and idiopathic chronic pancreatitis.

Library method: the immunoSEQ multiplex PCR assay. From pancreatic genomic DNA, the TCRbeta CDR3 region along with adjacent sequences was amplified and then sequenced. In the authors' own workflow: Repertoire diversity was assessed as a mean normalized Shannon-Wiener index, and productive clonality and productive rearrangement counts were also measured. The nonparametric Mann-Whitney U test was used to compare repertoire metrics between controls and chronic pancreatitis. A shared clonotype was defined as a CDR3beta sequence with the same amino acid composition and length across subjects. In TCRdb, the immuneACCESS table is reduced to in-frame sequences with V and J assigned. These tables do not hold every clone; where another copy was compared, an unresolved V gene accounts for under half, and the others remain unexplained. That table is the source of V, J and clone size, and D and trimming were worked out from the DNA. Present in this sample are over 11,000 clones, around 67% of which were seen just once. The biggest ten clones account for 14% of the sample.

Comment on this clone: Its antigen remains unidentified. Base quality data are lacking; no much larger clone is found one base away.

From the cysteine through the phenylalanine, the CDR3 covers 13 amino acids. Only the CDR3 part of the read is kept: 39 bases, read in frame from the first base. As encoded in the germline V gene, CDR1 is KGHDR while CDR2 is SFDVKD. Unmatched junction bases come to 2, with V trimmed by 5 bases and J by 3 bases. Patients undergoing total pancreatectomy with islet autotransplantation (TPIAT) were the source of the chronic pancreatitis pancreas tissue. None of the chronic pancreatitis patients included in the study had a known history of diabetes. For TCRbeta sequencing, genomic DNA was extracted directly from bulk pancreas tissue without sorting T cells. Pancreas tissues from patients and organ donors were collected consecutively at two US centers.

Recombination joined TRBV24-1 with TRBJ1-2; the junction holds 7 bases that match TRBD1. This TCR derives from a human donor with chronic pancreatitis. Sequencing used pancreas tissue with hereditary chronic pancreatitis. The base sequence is TGTGCCACCAGTGTTACAGGGGACTATGGCTACACCTTC. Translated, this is CATSVTGDYGYTF.